A single sample is the source of the 3 T cell receptor beta chains below, sequenced in a study of shared clonotypes between healthy human individuals. Clones were sequenced by immunoSEQ multiplex PCR, and TCRdb holds only the in-frame ones, with some missing. The table lists some 1,100,000 clones, approximately 80% of them singletons, with approximately 0.5% in the top ten. The specimen was memory CD4+ T cells from PBMCs. The subset denotes: CD45RA-negative fraction. Receptor source: a man between 18 and 29 years old in good health. Some clones in this sample may be carry-over from other donors' samples.

The V call is TRBV10-3, the J call TRBJ2-7; D possibly corresponds to TRBD2 (6 bases). This CDR3 spans 16 amino acids. Trimming took off 0 bases at V and 3 bases at J, with 15 bases between the two ends. Per germline, CDR1 ENHRY and CDR2 SYGVKD. This chain's CDR3 is CAISESSRGSRYEQYF. Written as DNA, the CDR3 is TGTGCCATCAGTGAGTCTTCCCGGGGGTCACGCTACGAGCAGTACTTC.

A note on this clone: Other DNA sequences in this specimen translate into the identical CDR3. The rearrangement joins TRBV15 to TRBJ2-7; no definite D call. CDR3 length: 12 amino acids. CDR1 LNHNV and CDR2 YYDKDF come from the germline V gene (reference sequence). Trimming took 1 base from V and 3 from J, leaving 4 bases between them. Here the CDR3 reads CATSRVGYEQYF. CDR3 bases: TGTGCCACCAGCAGAGTTGGCTACGAGCAGTACTTC.

This chain joins TRBV7-2 and TRBJ2-4; the match to TRBD2 covers 14 bases. Trimming cost V 4 bases and J 8 bases; bases outside gene matches: 7. The CDR3 consists of 16 residues. CDR1 and CDR2 from the germline V gene are SGHTA and FQGNSA. In DNA form, the CDR3 reads TGTGCCAGCAGCTCGGGACTAGCGGGAGTTGCGGACATTCAGTACTTC. Translation gives CASSSGLAGVADIQYF.